The following is a TCR beta chain sequence with its context. The data originate from a study of blood T cell repertoires in COVID-19. Whole-study context: Samples taken during acute and convalescent COVID-19 were collected in the United States, Italy and Spain.

In the original analysis: Counts of nucleated cells, estimated from reference gene primer amplification, were obtained. Assay: immunoSEQ multiplex PCR; the TCRdb copy retains only in-frame clones and omits some. D and trimming come from the DNA, and the V and J calls and clone size come from that table. The repertoire holds 250,000 or so clones, around 90% seen once, with around 1.6% in the top ten. Participants came from under 30 US areas, aged roughly 18 to 95 years. Self-reported history from a screening survey and questionnaire set each donor's cohort. Material: PBMCs or T cells enriched from blood (not recorded which). This clonotype was sampled from a woman aged 45-59 years who had recovered from COVID-19.

The CDR3 nucleotides read TGCGCCAGCAGCTTGGGGATAGCGGGAACCACAGATACGCAGTATTTT. Translated, it gives CASSLGIAGTTDTQYF. The chain recombines TRBV5-1 with TRBJ2-3; TRBD2 aligns across 8 bases. CDR1 is SGHRS, CDR2 YFSETQ, per germline. This CDR3 has 16 amino acids. With 0 bases clipped from V and 2 bases from J, the junction kept 5 bases outside the gene matches. The whole variable domain, filled in from reference TRBV5-1 and TRBJ2-3, reads KAGVTQTPRYLIKTRGQQVTLSCSPISGHRSVSWYQQTPGQGLQFLFEYFSETQRNKGNFPGRFSGRQFSNSRSEMNVSTLELGDSALYLCASSLGIAGTTDTQYFGPGTRLTVL.